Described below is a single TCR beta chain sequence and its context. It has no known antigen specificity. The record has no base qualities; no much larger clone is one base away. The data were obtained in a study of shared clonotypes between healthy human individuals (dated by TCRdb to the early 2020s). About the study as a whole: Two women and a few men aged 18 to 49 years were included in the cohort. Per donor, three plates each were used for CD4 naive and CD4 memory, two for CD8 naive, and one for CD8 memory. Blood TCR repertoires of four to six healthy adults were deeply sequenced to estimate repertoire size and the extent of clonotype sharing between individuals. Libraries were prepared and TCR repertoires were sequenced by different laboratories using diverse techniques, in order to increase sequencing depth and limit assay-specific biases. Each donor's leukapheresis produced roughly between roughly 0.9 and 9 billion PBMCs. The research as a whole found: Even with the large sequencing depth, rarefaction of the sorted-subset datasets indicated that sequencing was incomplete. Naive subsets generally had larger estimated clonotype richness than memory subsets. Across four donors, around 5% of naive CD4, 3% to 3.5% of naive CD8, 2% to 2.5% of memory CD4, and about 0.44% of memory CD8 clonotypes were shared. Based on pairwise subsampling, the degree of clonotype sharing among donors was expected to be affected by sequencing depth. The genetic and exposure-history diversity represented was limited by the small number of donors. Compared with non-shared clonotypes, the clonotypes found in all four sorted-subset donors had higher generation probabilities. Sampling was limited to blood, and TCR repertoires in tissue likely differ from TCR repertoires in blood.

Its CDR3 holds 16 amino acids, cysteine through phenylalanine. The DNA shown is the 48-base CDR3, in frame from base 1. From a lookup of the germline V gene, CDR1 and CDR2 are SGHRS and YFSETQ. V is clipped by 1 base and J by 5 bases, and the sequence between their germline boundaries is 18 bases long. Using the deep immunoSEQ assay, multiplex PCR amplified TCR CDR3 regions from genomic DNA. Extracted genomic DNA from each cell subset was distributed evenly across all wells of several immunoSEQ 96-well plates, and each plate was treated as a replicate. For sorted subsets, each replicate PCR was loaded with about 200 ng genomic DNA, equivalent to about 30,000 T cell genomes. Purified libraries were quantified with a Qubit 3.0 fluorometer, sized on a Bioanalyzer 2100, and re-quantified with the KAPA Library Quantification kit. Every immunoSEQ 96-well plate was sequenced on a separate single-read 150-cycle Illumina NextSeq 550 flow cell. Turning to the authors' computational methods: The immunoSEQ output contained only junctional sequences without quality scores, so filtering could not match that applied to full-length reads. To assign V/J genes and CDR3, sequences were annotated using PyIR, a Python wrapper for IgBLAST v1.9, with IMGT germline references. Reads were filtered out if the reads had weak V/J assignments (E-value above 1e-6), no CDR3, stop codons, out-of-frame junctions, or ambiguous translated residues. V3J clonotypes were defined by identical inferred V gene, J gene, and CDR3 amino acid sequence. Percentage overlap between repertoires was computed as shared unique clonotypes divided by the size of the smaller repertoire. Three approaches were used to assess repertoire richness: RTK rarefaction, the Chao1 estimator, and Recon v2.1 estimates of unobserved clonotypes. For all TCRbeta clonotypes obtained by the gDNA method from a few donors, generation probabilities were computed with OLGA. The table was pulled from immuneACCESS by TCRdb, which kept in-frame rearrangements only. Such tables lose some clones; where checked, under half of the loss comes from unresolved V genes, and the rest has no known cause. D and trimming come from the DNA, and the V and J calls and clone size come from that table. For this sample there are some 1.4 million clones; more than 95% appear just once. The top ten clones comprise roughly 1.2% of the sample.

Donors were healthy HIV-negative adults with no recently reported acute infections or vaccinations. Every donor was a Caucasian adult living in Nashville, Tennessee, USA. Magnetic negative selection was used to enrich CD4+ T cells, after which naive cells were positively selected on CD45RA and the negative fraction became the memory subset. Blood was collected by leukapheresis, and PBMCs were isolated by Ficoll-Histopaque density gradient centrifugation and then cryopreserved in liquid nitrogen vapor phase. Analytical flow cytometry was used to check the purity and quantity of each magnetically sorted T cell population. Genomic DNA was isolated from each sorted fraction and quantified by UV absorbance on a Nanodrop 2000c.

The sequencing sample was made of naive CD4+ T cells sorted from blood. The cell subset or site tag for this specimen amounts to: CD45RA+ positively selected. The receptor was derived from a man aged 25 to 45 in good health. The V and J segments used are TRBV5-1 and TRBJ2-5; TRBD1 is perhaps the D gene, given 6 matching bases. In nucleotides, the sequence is TGCGCCAGCAGCTTGAGACAGGCCCCACCATGGGAGACCCAGTACTTC. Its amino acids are CASSLRQAPPWETQYF.